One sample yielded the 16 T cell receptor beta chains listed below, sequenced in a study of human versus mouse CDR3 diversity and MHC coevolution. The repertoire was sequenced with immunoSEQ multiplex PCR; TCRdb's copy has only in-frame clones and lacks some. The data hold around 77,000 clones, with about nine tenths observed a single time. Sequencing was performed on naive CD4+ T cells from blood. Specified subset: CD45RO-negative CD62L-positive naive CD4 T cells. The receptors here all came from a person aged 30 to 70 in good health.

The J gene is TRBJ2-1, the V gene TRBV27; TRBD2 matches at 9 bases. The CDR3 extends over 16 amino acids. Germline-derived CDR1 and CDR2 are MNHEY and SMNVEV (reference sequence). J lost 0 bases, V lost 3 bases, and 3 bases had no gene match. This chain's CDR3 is CASSLGLASSYNEQFF. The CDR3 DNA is TGTGCCAGCAGTTTGGGACTAGCCTCCTCCTACAATGAGCAGTTCTTC.

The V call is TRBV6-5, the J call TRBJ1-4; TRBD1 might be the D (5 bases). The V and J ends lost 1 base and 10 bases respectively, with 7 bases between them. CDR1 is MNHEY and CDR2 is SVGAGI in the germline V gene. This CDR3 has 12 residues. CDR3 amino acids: CASSYLGGKLFF. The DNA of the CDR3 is TGTGCCAGCAGTTACTTGGGGGGAAAACTGTTTTTT.

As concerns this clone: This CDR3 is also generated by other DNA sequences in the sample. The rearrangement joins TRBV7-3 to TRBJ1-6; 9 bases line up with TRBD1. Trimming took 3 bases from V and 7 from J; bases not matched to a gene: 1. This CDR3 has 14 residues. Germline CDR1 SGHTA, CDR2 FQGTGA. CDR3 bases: TGTGCCAGCAGCTTCGACAGGGGGAATTCACCCCTCCACTTT. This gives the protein CASSFDRGNSPLHF.

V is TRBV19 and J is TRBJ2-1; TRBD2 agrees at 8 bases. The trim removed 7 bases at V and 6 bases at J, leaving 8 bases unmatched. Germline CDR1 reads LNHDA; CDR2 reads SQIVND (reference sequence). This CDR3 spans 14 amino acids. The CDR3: CASNRGLAGNEQFF. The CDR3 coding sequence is TGTGCCAGTAACCGGGGCCTAGCGGGCAATGAGCAGTTCTTC.

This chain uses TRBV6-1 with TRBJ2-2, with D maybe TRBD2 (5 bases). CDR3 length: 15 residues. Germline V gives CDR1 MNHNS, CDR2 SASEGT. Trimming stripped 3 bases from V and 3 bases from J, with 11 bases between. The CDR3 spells CASSDFSAYTGELFF. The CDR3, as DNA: TGTGCCAGCAGTGACTTTAGCGCCTACACCGGGGAGCTGTTTTTT.

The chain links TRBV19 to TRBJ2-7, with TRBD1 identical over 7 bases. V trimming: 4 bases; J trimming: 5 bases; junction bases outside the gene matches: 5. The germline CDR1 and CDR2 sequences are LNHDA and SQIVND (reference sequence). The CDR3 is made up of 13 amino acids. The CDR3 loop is CASSKYRGDEQYF. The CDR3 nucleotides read TGTGCCAGTAGTAAGTACAGGGGCGACGAGCAGTACTTC.

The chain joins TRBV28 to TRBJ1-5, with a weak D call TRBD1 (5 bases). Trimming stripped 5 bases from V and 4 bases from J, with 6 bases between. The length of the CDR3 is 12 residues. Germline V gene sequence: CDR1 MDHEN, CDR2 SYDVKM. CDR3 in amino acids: CASSDSNQPQHF. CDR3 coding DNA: TGTGCCAGCAGTGACAGTAATCAGCCCCAGCATTTT.

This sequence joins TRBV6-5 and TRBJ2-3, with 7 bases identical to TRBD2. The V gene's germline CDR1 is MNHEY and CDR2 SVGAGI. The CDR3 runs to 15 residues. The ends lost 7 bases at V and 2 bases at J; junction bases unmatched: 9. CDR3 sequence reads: CASKGRGFATDTQYF. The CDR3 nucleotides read TGTGCCAGCAAGGGGCGGGGGTTCGCCACAGATACGCAGTATTTT.

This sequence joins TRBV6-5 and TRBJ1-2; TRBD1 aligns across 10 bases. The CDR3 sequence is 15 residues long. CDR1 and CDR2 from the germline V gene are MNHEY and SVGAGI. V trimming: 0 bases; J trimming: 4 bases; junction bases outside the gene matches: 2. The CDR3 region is CASSYSDRGSYGYTF. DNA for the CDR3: TGTGCCAGCAGTTACTCGGACAGGGGGAGCTATGGCTACACCTTC.

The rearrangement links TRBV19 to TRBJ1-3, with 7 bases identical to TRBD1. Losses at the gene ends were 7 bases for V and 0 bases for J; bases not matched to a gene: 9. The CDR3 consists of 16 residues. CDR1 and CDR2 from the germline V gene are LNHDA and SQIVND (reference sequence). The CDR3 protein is CASISGTANSGNTIYF. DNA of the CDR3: TGTGCCAGTATTTCCGGGACAGCTAACTCTGGAAACACCATATATTTT.

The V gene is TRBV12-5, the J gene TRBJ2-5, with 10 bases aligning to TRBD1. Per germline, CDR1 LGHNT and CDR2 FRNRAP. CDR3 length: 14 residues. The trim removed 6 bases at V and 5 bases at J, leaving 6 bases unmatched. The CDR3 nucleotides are TGTGCTAGTGGACCCGGACAGGGGGGGGAGACCCAGTACTTC. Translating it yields CASGPGQGGETQYF.

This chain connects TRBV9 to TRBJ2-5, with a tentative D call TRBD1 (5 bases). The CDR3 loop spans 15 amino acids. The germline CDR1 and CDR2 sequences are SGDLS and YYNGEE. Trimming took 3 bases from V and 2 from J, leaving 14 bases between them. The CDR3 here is CASSAFSGKQETQYF. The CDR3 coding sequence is TGTGCCAGCAGCGCCTTCTCAGGGAAACAAGAGACCCAGTACTTC.

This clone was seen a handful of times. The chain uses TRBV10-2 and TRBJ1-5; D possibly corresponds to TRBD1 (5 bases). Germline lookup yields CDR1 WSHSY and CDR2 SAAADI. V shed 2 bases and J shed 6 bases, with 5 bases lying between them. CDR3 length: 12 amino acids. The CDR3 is CASSERGQPQHF. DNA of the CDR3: TGCGCCAGCAGTGAGAGGGGTCAGCCCCAGCATTTT.

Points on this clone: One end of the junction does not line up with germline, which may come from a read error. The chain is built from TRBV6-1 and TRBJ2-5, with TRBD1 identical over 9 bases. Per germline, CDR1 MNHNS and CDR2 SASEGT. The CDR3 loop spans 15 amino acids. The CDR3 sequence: CASSTGQGQAEAQYF. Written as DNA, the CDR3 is TGTGCCAGCAGTACGGGACAGGGTCAAGCAGAGGCCCAGTACTTC.

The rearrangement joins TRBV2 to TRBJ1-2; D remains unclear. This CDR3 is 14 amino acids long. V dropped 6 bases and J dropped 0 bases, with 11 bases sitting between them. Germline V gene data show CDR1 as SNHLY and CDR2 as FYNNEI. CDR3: CASRVWEANYGYTF. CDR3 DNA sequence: TGTGCCAGCAGGGTGTGGGAGGCTAACTATGGCTACACCTTC.

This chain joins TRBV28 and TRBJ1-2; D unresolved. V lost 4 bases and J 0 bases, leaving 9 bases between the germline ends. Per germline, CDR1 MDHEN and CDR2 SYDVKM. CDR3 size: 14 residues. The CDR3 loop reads CASSSGVSNYGYTF. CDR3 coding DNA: TGTGCCAGCAGTTCGGGTGTCTCTAACTATGGCTACACCTTC.